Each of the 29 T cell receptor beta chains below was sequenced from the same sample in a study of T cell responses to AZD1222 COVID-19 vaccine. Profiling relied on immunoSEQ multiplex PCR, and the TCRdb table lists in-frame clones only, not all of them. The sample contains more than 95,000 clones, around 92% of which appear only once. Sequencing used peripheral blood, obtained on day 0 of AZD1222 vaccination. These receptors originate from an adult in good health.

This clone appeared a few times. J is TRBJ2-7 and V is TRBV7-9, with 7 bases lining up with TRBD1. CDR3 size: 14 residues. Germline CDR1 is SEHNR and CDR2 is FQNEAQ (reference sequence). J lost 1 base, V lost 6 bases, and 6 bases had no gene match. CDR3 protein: CASSSGTVSYEQYF. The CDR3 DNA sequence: TGTGCCAGCAGTTCCGGGACAGTTTCCTACGAGCAGTACTTC.

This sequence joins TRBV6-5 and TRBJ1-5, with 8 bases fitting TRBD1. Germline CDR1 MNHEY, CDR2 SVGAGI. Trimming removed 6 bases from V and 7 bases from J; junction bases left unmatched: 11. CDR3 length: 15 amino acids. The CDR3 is CASSGGAGGGQPQHF. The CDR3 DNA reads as TGTGCCAGCAGCGGCGGGGCAGGGGGCGGGCAGCCCCAGCATTTT.

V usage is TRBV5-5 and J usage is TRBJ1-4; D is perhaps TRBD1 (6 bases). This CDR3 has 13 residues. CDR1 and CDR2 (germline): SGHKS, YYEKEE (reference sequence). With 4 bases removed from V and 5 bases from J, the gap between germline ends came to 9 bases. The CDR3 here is CASSHGQNEKLFF. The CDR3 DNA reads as TGTGCCAGCAGCCACGGACAGAATGAAAAACTGTTTTTT.

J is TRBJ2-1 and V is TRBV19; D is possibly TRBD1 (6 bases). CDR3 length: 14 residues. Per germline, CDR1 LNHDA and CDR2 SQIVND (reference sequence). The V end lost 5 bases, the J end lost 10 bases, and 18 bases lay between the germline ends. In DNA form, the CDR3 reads TGTGCCAGTAGTCTCAGGGGACCCCTAGGAGAGCAGTTCTTC. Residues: CASSLRGPLGEQFF.

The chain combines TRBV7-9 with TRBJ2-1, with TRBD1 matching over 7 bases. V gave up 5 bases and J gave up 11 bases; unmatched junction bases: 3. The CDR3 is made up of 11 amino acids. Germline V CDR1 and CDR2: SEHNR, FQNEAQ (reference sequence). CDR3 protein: CASSEQGQQFF. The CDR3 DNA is TGTGCCAGCAGCGAACAGGGGCAGCAGTTCTTC.

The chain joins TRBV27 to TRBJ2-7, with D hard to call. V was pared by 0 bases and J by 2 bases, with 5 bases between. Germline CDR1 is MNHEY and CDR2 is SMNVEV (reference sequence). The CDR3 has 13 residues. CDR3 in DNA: TGTGCCAGCAGTTTATCCCGCACCTACGAGCAGTACTTC. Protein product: CASSLSRTYEQYF.

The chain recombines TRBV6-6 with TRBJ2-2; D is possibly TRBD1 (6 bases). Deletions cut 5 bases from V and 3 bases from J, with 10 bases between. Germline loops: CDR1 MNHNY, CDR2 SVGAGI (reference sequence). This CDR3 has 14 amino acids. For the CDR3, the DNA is TGTGCCAGCAGTACGACAGGCGACACCGGGGAGCTGTTTTTT. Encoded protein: CASSTTGDTGELFF.

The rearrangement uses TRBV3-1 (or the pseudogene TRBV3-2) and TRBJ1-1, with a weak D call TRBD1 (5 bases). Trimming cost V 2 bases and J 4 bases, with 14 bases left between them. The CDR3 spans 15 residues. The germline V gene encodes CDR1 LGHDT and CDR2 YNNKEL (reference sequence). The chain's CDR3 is CASSQSWGGSTEAFF. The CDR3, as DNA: TGTGCCAGCAGCCAATCTTGGGGGGGAAGCACTGAAGCTTTCTTT.

The CDR3 DNA reads as TGTGCCACCAGCAGATCTAAGGGAGGACTAGCGGGAGAAACCGGGGAGCTGTTTTTT. Translation: CATSRSKGGLAGETGELFF. The chain is built from TRBV15 and TRBJ2-2; 13 nucleotides match TRBD2. V was clipped by 2 bases and J by 5 bases; unmatched bases: 11. The CDR3 totals 19 residues. Per the germline V gene, CDR1 is LNHNV and CDR2 is YYDKDF (reference sequence).

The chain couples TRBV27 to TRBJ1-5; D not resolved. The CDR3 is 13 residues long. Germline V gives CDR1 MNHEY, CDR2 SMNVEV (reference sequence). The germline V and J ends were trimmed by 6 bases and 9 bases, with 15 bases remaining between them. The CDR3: CASSPLPRLPQHF. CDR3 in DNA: TGTGCCAGCAGCCCCCTCCCGCGGTTGCCCCAGCATTTT.

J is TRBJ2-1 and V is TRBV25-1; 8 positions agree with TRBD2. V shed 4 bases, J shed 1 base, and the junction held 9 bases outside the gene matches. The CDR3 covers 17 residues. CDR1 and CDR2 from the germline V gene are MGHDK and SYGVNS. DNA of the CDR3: TGTGCCAGCAGTGCCCTTAGCGGGGTGGGTTCCTACAATGAGCAGTTCTTC. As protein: CASSALSGVGSYNEQFF.

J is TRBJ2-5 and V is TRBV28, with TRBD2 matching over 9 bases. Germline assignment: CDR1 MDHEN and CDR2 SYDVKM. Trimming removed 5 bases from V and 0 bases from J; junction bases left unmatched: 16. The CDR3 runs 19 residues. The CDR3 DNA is TGTGCCAGCAGTGAAGGTGGGACTAGCCCCAGACGGTACCAAGAGACCCAGTACTTC. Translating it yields CASSEGGTSPRRYQETQYF.

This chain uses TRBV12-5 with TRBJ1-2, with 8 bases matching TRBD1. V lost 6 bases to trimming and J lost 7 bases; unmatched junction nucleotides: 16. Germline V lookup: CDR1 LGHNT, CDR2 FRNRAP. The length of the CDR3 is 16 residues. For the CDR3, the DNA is TGTGCTAGTGGGGACGAGGACAGGGTGTTTGTCGGTGGCTACACCTTC. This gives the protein CASGDEDRVFVGGYTF.

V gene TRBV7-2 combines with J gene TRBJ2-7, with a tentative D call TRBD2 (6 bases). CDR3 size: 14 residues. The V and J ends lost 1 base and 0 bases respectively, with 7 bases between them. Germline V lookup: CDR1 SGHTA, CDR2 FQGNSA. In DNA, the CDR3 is TGTGCCAGCAGCTTAGTGGGGGGCTCCTACGAGCAGTACTTC. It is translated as CASSLVGGSYEQYF.

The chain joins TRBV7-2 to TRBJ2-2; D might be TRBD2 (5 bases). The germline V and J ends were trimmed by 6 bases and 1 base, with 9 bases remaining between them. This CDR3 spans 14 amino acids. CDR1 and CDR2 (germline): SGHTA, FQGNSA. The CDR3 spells CASREELNTGELFF. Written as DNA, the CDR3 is TGTGCCAGCAGGGAGGAACTGAACACCGGGGAGCTGTTTTTT.

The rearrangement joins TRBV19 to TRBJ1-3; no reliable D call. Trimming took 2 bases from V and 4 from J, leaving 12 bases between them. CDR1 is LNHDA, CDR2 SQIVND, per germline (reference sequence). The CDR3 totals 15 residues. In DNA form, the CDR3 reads TGTGCCAGTAGTATATCGAGGACGCCCGGAAACACCATATATTTT. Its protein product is CASSISRTPGNTIYF.

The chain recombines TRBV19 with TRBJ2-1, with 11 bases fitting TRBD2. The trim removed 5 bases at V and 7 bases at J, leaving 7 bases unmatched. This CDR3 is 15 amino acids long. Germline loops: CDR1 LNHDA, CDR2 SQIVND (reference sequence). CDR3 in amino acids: CASSVTSGRRNEQFF. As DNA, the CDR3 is TGTGCCAGTAGTGTAACTAGCGGGAGAAGAAATGAGCAGTTCTTC. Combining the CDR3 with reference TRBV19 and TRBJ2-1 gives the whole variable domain DGGITQSPKYLFRKEGQNVTLSCEQNLNHDAMYWYRQDPGQGLRLIYYSQIVNDFQKGDIAEGYSVSREKKESFPLTVTSAQKNPTAFYLCASSVTSGRRNEQFFGPGTRLTVL.

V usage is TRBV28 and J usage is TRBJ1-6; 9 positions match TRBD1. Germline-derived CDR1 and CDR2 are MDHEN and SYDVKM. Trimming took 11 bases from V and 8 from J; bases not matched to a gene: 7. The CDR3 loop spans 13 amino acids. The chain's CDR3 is CAHQGQGYSPLHF. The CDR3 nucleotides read TGTGCCCACCAGGGACAGGGTTATTCACCCCTCCACTTT.

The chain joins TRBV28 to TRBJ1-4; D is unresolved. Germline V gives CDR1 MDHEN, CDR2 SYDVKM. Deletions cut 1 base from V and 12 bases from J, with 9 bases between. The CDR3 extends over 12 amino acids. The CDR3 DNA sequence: TGTGCCAGCAGTTTATTCGGGAGTCAACTGTTTTTT. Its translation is CASSLFGSQLFF.

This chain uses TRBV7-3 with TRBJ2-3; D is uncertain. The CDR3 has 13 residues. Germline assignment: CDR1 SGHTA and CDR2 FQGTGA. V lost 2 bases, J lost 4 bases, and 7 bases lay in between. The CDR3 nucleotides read TGTGCCAGCAGCTTATTCGATTCAGATACGCAGTATTTT. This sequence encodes CASSLFDSDTQYF.

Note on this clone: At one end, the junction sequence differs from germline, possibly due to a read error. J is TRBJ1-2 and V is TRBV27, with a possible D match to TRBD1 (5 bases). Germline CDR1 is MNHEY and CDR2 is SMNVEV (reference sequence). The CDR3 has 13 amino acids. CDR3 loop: CASSLFPGNLLFF. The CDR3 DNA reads TGTGCCAGCAGTTTATTCCCAGGGAACCTTCTATTCTTC.

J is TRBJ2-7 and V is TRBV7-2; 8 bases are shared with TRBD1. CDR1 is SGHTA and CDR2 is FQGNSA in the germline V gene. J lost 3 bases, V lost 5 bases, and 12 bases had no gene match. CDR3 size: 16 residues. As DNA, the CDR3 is TGTGCCAGCAGCACACGGACAGGGTGGGCAAGCTACGAGCAGTACTTC. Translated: CASSTRTGWASYEQYF. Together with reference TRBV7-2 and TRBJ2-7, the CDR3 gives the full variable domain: GAGVSQSPSNKVTEKGKDVELRCDPISGHTALYWYRQSLGQGLEFLIYFQGNSAPDKSGLPSDRFSAERTGGSVSTLTIQRTQQEDSAVYLCASSTRTGWASYEQYFGPGTRLTVT.

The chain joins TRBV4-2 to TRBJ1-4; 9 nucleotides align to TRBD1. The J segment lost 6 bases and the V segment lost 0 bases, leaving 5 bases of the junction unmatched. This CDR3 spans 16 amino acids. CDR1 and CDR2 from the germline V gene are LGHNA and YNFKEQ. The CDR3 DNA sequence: TGTGCCAGCAGCCAAGAACTCGGGACAGGGCATGAAAAACTGTTTTTT. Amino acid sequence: CASSQELGTGHEKLFF.

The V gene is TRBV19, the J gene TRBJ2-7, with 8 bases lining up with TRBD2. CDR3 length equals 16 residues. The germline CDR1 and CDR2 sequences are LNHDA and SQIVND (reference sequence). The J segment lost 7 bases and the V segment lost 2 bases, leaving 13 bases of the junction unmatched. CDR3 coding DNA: TGTGCCAGTAGTATATCCGGGACTAGGGCGTGGGGAGAGCAGTACTTC. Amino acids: CASSISGTRAWGEQYF.

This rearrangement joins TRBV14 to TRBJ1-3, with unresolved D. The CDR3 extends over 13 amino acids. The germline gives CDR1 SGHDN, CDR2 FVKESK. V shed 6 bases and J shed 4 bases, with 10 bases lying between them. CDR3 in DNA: TGTGCCAGCAGTGGAACCGTGGGAAACACCATATATTTT. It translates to CASSGTVGNTIYF.

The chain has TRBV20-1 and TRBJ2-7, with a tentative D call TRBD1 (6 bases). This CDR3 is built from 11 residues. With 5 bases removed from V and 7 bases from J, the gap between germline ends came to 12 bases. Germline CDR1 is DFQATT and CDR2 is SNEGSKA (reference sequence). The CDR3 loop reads CSAGGVREQYF. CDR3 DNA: TGCAGTGCTGGGGGCGTTCGGGAGCAGTACTTC.

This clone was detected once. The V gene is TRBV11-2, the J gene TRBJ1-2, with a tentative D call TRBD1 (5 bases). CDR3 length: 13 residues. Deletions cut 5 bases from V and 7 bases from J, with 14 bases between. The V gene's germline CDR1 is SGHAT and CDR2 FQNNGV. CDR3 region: CASSIDSIGGYTF. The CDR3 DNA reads TGTGCCAGCAGCATCGACAGTATCGGTGGCTACACCTTC.

This CDR3 reads CASSLSGTLNEQYF. The CDR3 nucleotides are TGTGCCAGCAGTTTATCTGGGACACTAAACGAGCAGTACTTC. The chain links TRBV28 to TRBJ2-7; D is perhaps TRBD1 (6 bases). Germline values: CDR1 MDHEN, CDR2 SYDVKM. The CDR3 is 14 amino acids. V was pared by 1 base and J by 5 bases, with 12 bases between.

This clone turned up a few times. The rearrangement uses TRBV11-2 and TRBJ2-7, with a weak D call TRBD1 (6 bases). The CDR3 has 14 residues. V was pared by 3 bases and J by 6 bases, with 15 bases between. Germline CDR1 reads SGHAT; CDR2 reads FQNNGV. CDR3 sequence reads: CASSFTSGTSEQYF. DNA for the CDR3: TGTGCCAGCAGCTTTACATCCGGGACAAGCGAGCAGTACTTC.